This TCR beta chain was identified during a study of blood T cell repertoires in COVID-19. Study-level background: Nucleic acid was either cDNA or gDNA, and it came from T cells, B-cell-depleted T cells, or PBMCs.

Germline V CDR1 and CDR2: LGHNA, YSLEER. The CDR3 runs to 15 residues. The V and J ends lost 4 bases and 3 bases, in that order; junction bases with no gene match: 6. In the original analysis: Cell counts per sample came from amplifying reference gene primers. Assay: immunoSEQ multiplex PCR; the TCRdb copy retains only in-frame clones and omits some. That table is the source of V, J and clone size, and D and trimming were worked out from the DNA. The table includes over 150,000 clones, about 87% detected once. Followed longitudinally, the Seattle patients had been enrolled during active infection. Sequencing was done on a sample of peripheral blood. The origin of this receptor is a woman older than 75 with COVID-19, enrolled during active disease. The V call is TRBV4-3, the J call TRBJ2-3, with 8 positions matching TRBD2. In DNA, the CDR3 is TGCGCCAGCAGCCGAGGTGAGCGGGAGACAGATACGCAGTATTTT. Translated: CASSRGERETDTQYF.